Described below is a single T cell receptor beta chain sequence and its context. What it binds is not known. This sample was taken from a study of cytomegalovirus exposure and HLA in healthy donors. About the study: In an early release, HLA-typed donors contributed tens of millions of unique TCR sequences.

This CDR3 has 16 residues. The V gene's germline CDR1 is SGHVS and CDR2 FQNEAQ. V lost 1 base, J lost 8 bases, and 3 bases stayed unmatched. PCR primers comprised 60 Vbeta and 13 Jbeta primers. Repertoires were generated with immunoSEQ multiplex PCR, while TCRdb's copy carries only in-frame clones and drops some. The sample has approximately 100,000 clones, roughly 75% seen once. Study-wide points: Cytomegalovirus-associated TCR beta chains were listed, numbering 150 to 200.

The receptor was derived from a man between 40 and 49 years old in good health and CMV-seronegative. V and J are TRBV7-8 and TRBJ2-1, with 15 bases identical to TRBD2. Sequencing was done on a sample of PBMCs. The CDR3 is CASSLGTSGGAHEQFF. DNA of the CDR3: TGTGCCAGCAGCTTAGGGACTAGCGGGGGGGCCCATGAGCAGTTCTTC.